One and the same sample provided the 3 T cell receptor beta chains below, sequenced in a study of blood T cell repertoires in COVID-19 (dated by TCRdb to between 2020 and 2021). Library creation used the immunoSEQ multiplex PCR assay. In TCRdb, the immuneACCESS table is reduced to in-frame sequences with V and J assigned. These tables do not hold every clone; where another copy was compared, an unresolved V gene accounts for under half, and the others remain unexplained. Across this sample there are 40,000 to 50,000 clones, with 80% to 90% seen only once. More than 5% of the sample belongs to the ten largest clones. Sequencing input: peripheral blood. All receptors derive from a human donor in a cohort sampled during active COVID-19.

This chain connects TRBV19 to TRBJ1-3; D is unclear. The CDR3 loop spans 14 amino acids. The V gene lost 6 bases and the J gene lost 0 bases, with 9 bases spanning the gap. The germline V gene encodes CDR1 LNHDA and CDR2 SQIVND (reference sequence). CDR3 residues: CASSRGFSGNTIYF. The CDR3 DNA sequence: TGTGCCAGTAGCCGAGGGTTCTCTGGAAACACCATATATTTT.

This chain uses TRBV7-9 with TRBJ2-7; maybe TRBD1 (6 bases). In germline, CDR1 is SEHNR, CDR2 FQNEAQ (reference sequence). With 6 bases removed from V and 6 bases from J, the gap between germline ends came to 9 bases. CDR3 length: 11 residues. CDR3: CASSLGAEQYF. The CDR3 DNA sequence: TGTGCCAGCAGTTTGGGGGCCGAGCAGTACTTC.

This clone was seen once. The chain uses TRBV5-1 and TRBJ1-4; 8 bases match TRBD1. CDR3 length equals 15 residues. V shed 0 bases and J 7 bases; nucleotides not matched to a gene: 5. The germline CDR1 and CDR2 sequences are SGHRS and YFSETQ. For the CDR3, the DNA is TGCGCCAGCAGCTTGGAAGGGACAGGCCCTGAAAAACTGTTTTTT. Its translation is CASSLEGTGPEKLFF.